The 11 T cell receptor beta chains below all came from one sample that was sequenced in a study of T-cell memory formation after mild COVID-19 (dated by TCRdb to the early 2020s). The library was built by means of 5' RACE. The reads were generated on an Illumina NovaSeq 6000. TCRdb reran the public reads through fastp at Q25 and MiXCR, keeping productive beta chains. Records with the same CDR3 protein are collapsed into one entry carrying the most frequent genes and DNA. Present in this sample are almost 550,000 distinct CDR3 sequences, around 21% of which were seen just once. The ten largest make up approximately 13% of the sample. The specimen sequenced was PBMCs or a T cell subset sorted from them (not recorded which). These receptors came from an adult woman who had mild COVID-19 (a few samples of this study predate the infection). The sample titles of this study are shuffled in the database, so cell type and time point are left out; the donor was told from shared clones.

V is TRBV20-1 and J is TRBJ2-1; D is undetermined. The CDR3 totals 14 residues. V lost 6 bases, J lost 0 bases, and 12 bases lay in between. Per germline, CDR1 DFQATT and CDR2 SNEGSKA (reference sequence). CDR3 coding DNA: TGCAGTGCAGATAGCCGGAGCTCCTACAATGAGCAGTTCTTC. It codes for CSADSRSSYNEQFF.

This clonotype was counted only a few times. The chain recombines TRBV19 with TRBJ2-5; 15 bases are shared with TRBD2. The CDR3 is 16 amino acids. After removal of 3 bases from V and 4 bases from J, the junction contained 3 bases not matched to a gene. CDR1 and CDR2 (germline): LNHDA, SQIVND (reference sequence). As DNA, the CDR3 is TGTGCCAGTAGTATGGGACTAGCGGGAGGAGGAGAGACCCAGTACTTC. Translating it yields CASSMGLAGGGETQYF. The full variable domain, completed using reference TRBV19 and TRBJ2-5, is DGGITQSPKYLFRKEGQNVTLSCEQNLNHDAMYWYRQDPGQGLRLIYYSQIVNDFQKGDIAEGYSVSREKKESFPLTVTSAQKNPTAFYLCASSMGLAGGGETQYFGPGTRLLVL.

This chain links TRBV11-2 with TRBJ2-2, with 7 bases lining up with TRBD2. The germline V gene encodes CDR1 SGHAT and CDR2 FQNNGV. Losses at the gene ends were 3 bases for V and 5 bases for J; bases not matched to a gene: 24. CDR3 size: 21 residues. The CDR3 here is CASSFMGGSVPRRTRTGELFF. The CDR3 region has the DNA TGTGCCAGCAGCTTTATGGGAGGGAGTGTCCCAAGGAGAACGAGAACCGGGGAGCTGTTTTTT.

The J gene is TRBJ1-1, the V gene TRBV27; possible D gene TRBD1, 5 bases. CDR3 length equals 15 residues. Germline values: CDR1 MNHEY, CDR2 SMNVEV (reference sequence). Trimming pared 0 bases from V and 3 bases from J, leaving 11 bases between. DNA of the CDR3: TGTGCCAGCAGTTTATCCCAGACAGTCTACACTGAAGCTTTCTTT. Encoded protein: CASSLSQTVYTEAFF.

A few counts support this clonotype. J is TRBJ2-3 and V is TRBV5-1, with 7 bases that match TRBD2. The junction had 6 bases not matched to a gene; V was cut back by 1 base and J by 1 base. Germline V lookup: CDR1 SGHRS, CDR2 YFSETQ. The CDR3 has 16 residues. The CDR3 protein is CASSLFGAGGTDTQYF. The CDR3 bases are TGCGCCAGCAGCTTGTTCGGGGCGGGAGGCACAGATACGCAGTATTTT.

This clonotype was counted between two and nine times. The V and J genes are TRBV12-3 or TRBV12-4 and TRBJ2-5, with 7 bases matching TRBD2. The CDR3 runs to 15 residues. With V trimmed by 5 bases and J by 2 bases, 8 bases remained unmatched. CDR3: CASSLQAGSQETQYF. In DNA form, the CDR3 reads TGTGCCAGCAGTCTCCAAGCGGGGTCACAAGAGACCCAGTACTTC.

This clonotype was seen only a few times. The CDR3: CASSVDPAGSYEQYF. The CDR3 nucleotides are TGTGCCAGCAGCGTAGATCCAGCGGGGTCATACGAGCAGTACTTC. The rearrangement links TRBV9 to TRBJ2-7; 7 positions agree with TRBD2. V shed 0 bases, J shed 4 bases, and the junction held 7 bases outside the gene matches. CDR1 and CDR2 from the germline V gene are SGDLS and YYNGEE. This CDR3 region has 15 residues.

This clonotype was seen only a few times. V gene TRBV7-9 combines with J gene TRBJ2-4; 7 bases are a match to TRBD1. CDR1 and CDR2 (germline): SEHNR, FQNEAQ (reference sequence). V gave up 5 bases and J gave up 9 bases; unmatched junction bases: 4. The CDR3 has 12 amino acids. The CDR3 sequence: CASSRQGSIQYF. The DNA for the CDR3 is TGTGCCAGCAGCCGACAGGGTAGCATTCAGTACTTC.

This clonotype was detected only a few times. The V call is TRBV4-1, the J call TRBJ2-7; TRBD1 might be the D (6 bases). From germline, CDR1 is MGHRA and CDR2 YSYEKL. The V gene lost 4 bases and the J gene lost 1 base, with 11 bases spanning the gap. This CDR3 has 14 amino acids. CDR3 sequence reads: CASSLRTASYEQYF. As DNA, the CDR3 is TGCGCCAGCAGCCTGCGGACAGCTTCCTACGAGCAGTACTTC.

This clonotype has just a few counts. This chain links TRBV6-5 with TRBJ1-5, with TRBD1 matching over 7 bases. Germline V gene lookup returns CDR1 MNHEY and CDR2 SVGAGI. Germline trimming cut 6 bases from V and 0 bases from J; bases unmatched to any gene: 5. The CDR3 runs 15 residues. The DNA for the CDR3 is TGTGCCAGCAGCCAGGGACAGCATAGCAATCAGCCCCAGCATTTT. Its translation is CASSQGQHSNQPQHF.

This clonotype was seen a handful of times. The chain recombines TRBV5-5 with TRBJ2-4; possibly TRBD2 for D (6 bases). Trimming removed 4 bases at V and 1 base at J, with 12 bases between. Germline CDR1 reads SGHKS; CDR2 reads YYEKEE (reference sequence). The length of the CDR3 is 15 residues. The CDR3 nucleotides are TGTGCCAGCAGCCCTGGCGGGGCGGCCAAAAACATTCAGTACTTC. As protein: CASSPGGAAKNIQYF.